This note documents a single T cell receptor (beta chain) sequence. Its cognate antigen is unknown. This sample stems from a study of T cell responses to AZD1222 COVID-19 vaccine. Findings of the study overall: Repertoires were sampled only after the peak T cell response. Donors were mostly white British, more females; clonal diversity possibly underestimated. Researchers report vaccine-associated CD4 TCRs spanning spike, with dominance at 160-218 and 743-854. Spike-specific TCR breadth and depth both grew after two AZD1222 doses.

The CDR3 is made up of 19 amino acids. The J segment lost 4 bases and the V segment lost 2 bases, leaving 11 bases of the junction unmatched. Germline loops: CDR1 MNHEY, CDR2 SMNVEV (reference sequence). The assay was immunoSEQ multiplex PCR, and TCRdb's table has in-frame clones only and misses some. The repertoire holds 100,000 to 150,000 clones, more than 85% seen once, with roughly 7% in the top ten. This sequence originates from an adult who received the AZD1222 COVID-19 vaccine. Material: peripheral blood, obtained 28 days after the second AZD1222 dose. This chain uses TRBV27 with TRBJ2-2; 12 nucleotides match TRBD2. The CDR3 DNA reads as TGTGCCAGCAGTTTACTCGCTAGCGGGGGGGCCGTGGGCACCGGGGAGCTGTTTTTT. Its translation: CASSLLASGGAVGTGELFF.